Listed below are T cell receptor beta chains from one sample, sequenced in a study of T cells in tuberculosis. Data came from immunoSEQ multiplex PCR; TCRdb stores just in-frame clones and leaves some out. The sample lists roughly 34,000 clones, roughly 85% seen once, with 5.4% in the top ten. The sequenced sample was PBMCs, obtained at tuberculosis diagnosis. These receptor sequences come from an adult with tuberculosis. Each CDR3 is given with its conserved first and last residue. The D gene is left open where the match is weak. Not every row has a clone size; where given, it reads once, few, many or a size class.

V gene: TRBV4-3
J gene: TRBJ2-7
D gene: NA
clone size: NA
CDR3 DNA: TGCGCCAGCAGCCCCAAAGGACAGAGCTCCTACGAGCAGTACTTC
CDR3 protein: CASSPKGQSSYEQYF

V gene: TRBV28
J gene: TRBJ2-7
D gene: TRBD1
clone size: few
CDR3 DNA: TGTGCCAGCAGTTTACGAAAACCGGGACAGGGGAGATACTACGAGCAGTACTTC
CDR3 protein: CASSLRKPGQGRYYEQYF

V gene: TRBV7-2
J gene: TRBJ2-2
D gene: NA
clone size: NA
CDR3 DNA: TGTGCCAGCAGCCAGGGAAGGGCCGGGACCGGGGAGCTGTTTTTT
CDR3 protein: CASSQGRAGTGELFF

V gene: TRBV4-1
J gene: TRBJ1-1
D gene: NA
clone size: NA
CDR3 DNA: TGCGCCAGCAGCCAGGGGGGGACTACACCTACTAACACTGAAGCTTTCTTT
CDR3 protein: CASSQGGTTPTNTEAFF

V gene: TRBV30
J gene: TRBJ2-7
D gene: NA
clone size: once
CDR3 DNA: TGTGCCTGGAGCCTTGCCACGGGGTACGAGCAGTACTTC
CDR3 protein: CAWSLATGYEQYF

V gene: TRBV6-5
J gene: TRBJ2-7
D gene: NA
clone size: NA
CDR3 DNA: TGTGCCAGCAGTCTGTACAGGGCCGGCTACGAGCAGTACTTC
CDR3 protein: CASSLYRAGYEQYF

V gene: TRBV30
J gene: TRBJ1-2
D gene: TRBD1
clone size: NA
CDR3 DNA: TGTGCCTGGAGAGGACAGGGTGCCTATGGCTACACCTTC
CDR3 protein: CAWRGQGAYGYTF

V gene: TRBV6-5
J gene: TRBJ2-3
D gene: NA
clone size: NA
CDR3 DNA: TGTGCCAGCAGTTACCCACCCGGGTCAACGCAGTATTTT
CDR3 protein: CASSYPPGSTQYF

V gene: TRBV30
J gene: TRBJ1-4
D gene: TRBD1
clone size: NA
CDR3 DNA: TGTGCCTGGAGTGTGATAGGGACAGCTAATGAAAAACTGTTTTTT
CDR3 protein: CAWSVIGTANEKLFF

V gene: TRBV11-2
J gene: TRBJ1-1
D gene: NA
clone size: NA
CDR3 DNA: TGTGCCAGCAGCTTACAGGGCGACACTGAAGCTTTCTTT
CDR3 protein: CASSLQGDTEAFF

V gene: TRBV5-1
J gene: TRBJ2-7
D gene: NA
clone size: NA
CDR3 DNA: TGCGCCAGCAGCTTCGCCTCGCCGGTTTCCTACGAGCAGTACTTC
CDR3 protein: CASSFASPVSYEQYF

V gene: TRBV7-2
J gene: TRBJ2-1
D gene: NA
clone size: once
CDR3 DNA: TGTGCCAGCAGCTTAACGAACTTCCAGTTCTTC
CDR3 protein: CASSLTNFQFF

V gene: TRBV6-5
J gene: TRBJ1-1
D gene: NA
clone size: NA
CDR3 DNA: TGTGCCAGCAGTTCCCGGCGGGAATTGAACACTGAAGCTTTCTTT
CDR3 protein: CASSSRRELNTEAFF